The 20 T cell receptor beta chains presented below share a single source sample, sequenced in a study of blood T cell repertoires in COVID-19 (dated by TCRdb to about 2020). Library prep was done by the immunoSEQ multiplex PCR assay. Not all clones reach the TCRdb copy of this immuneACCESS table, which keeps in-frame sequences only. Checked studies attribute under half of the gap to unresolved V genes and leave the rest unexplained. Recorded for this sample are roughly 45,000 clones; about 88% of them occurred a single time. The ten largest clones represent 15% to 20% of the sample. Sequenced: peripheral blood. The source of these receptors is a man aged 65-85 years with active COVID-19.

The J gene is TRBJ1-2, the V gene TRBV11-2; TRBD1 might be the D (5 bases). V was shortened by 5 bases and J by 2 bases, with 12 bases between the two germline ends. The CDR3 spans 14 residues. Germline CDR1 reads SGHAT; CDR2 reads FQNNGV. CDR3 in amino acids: CASSPSGANYGYTF. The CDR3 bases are TGTGCCAGCAGCCCGAGCGGGGCCAACTATGGCTACACCTTC.

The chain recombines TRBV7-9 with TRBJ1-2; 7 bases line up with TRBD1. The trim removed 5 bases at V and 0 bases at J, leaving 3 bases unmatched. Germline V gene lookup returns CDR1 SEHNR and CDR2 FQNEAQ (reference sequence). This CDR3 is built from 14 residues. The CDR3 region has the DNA TGTGCCAGCAGCATGGGACAGCCTAACTATGGCTACACCTTC. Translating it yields CASSMGQPNYGYTF.

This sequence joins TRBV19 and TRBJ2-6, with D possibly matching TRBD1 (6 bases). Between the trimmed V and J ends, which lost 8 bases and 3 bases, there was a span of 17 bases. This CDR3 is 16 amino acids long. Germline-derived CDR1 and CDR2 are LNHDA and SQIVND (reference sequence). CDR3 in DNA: TGTGCCAGTCTCGGAACACAGGGCTTTGGGGCCAACGTCCTGACTTTC. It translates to CASLGTQGFGANVLTF.

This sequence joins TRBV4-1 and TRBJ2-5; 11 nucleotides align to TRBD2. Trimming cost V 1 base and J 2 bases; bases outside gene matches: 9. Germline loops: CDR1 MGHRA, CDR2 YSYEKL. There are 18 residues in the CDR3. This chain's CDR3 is CASSQASSGLAAQETQYF. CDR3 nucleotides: TGCGCCAGCAGCCAAGCTTCCTCGGGACTAGCGGCACAAGAGACCCAGTACTTC.

The CDR3 is CASNPRRGETQYF. The CDR3 nucleotides are TGTGCCAGCAACCCCCGCAGGGGTGAGACCCAGTACTTC. This chain links TRBV7-2 with TRBJ2-5; D may be TRBD1 (6 bases). Germline-derived CDR1 and CDR2 are SGHTA and FQGNSA. CDR3 length: 13 amino acids. V was cut by 7 bases and J by 5 bases, with 14 bases left in between. Based on the CDR3 plus reference TRBV7-2 and TRBJ2-5, the full variable domain is GAGVSQSPSNKVTEKGKDVELRCDPISGHTALYWYRQSLGQGLEFLIYFQGNSAPDKSGLPSDRFSAERTGGSVSTLTIQRTQQEDSAVYLCASNPRRGETQYFGPGTRLLVL.

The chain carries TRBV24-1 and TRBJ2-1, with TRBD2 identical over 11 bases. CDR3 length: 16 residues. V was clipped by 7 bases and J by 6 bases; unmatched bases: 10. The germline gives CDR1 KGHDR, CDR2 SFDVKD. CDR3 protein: CATSDTSGSVRNEQFF. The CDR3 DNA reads TGTGCCACCAGCGACACTAGCGGGAGTGTTCGCAATGAGCAGTTCTTC.

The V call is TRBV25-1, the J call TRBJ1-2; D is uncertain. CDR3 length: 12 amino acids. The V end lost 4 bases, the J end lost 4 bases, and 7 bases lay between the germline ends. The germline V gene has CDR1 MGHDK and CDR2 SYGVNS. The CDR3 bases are TGTGCCAGCAGTGGAGTTGGCTATGGCTACACCTTC. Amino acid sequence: CASSGVGYGYTF.

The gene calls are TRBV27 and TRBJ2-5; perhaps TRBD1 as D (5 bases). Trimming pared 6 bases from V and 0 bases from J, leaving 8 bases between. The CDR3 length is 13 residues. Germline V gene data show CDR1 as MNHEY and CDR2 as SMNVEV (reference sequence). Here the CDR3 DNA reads TGTGCCAGCAGGACAGTTTACCAAGAGACCCAGTACTTC. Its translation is CASRTVYQETQYF.

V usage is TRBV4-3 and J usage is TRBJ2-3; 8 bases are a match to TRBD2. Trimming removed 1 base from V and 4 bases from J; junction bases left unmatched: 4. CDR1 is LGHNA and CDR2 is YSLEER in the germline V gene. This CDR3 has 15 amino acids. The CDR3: CASSQASGGPDTQYF. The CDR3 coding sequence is TGCGCCAGCAGCCAAGCTTCGGGGGGGCCAGATACGCAGTATTTT.

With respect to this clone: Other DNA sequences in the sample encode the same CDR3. The CDR3 nucleotides read TGTGCCAGCAGCTTAGGTGGTCCTGGGCTGGGCTCCTACAATGAGCAGTTCTTC. It codes for CASSLGGPGLGSYNEQFF. The chain couples TRBV7-3 to TRBJ2-1, with D unresolved. Trimming stripped 2 bases from V and 0 bases from J, with 17 bases between. CDR3 length equals 18 residues. Germline CDR1 SGHTA, CDR2 FQGTGA. The whole variable domain, remainder taken from reference TRBV7-3 and TRBJ2-1, is GAGVSQTPSNKVTEKGKYVELRCDPISGHTALYWYRQSLGQGPEFLIYFQGTGAADDSGLPNDRFFAVRPEGSVSTLKIQRTERGDSAVYLCASSLGGPGLGSYNEQFFGPGTRLTVL.

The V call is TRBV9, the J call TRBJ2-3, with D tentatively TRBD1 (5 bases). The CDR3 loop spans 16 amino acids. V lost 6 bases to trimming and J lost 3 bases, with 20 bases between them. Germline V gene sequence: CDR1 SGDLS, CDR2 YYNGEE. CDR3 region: CASIAPRAGITDTQYF. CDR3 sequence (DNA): TGTGCCAGCATAGCACCCAGGGCCGGTATAACAGATACGCAGTATTTT.

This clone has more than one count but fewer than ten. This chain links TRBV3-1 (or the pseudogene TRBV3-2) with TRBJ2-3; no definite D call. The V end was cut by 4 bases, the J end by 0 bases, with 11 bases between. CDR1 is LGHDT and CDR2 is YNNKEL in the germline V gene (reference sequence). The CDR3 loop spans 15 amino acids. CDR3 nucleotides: TGTGCCAGCAGCCCTAAGCGCTCAAGCACAGATACGCAGTATTTT. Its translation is CASSPKRSSTDTQYF.

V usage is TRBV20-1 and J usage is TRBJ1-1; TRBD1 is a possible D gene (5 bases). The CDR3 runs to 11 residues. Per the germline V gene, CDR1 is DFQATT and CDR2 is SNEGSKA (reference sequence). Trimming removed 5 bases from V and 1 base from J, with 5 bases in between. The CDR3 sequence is CSAGQNTEAFF. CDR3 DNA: TGCAGTGCTGGACAGAACACTGAAGCTTTCTTT.

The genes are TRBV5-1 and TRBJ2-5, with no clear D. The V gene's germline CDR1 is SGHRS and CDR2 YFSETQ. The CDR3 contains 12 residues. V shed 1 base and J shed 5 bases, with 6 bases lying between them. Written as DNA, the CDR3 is TGCGCCAGCAGCTTGAATCAGGAGACCCAGTACTTC. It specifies CASSLNQETQYF.

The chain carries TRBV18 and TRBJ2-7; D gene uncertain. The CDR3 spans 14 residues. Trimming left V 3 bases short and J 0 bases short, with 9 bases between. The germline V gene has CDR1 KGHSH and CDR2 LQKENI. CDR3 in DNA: TGTGCCAGCTCACCCTCTCACAACTCCTACGAGCAGTACTTC. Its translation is CASSPSHNSYEQYF.

For the CDR3, the DNA is TGTGCCAGCAAAATAGCGGGAGGCAACTACGAGCAGTACTTC. Protein product: CASKIAGGNYEQYF. V and J are TRBV5-4 and TRBJ2-7, with 10 positions matching TRBD2. V dropped 6 bases and J dropped 3; count of bases not matched to a gene: 6. This CDR3 spans 14 amino acids. CDR1 is SGHNT and CDR2 is YYREEE in the germline V gene (reference sequence).

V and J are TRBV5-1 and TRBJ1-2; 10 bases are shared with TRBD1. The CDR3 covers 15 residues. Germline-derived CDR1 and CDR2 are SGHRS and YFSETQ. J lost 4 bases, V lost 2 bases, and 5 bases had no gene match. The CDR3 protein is CASSFSGTGVYGYTF. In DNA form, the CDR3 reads TGCGCCAGCAGCTTCTCCGGGACAGGGGTCTATGGCTACACCTTC. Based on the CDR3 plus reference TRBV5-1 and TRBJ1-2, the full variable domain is KAGVTQTPRYLIKTRGQQVTLSCSPISGHRSVSWYQQTPGQGLQFLFEYFSETQRNKGNFPGRFSGRQFSNSRSEMNVSTLELGDSALYLCASSFSGTGVYGYTFGSGTRLTVV.

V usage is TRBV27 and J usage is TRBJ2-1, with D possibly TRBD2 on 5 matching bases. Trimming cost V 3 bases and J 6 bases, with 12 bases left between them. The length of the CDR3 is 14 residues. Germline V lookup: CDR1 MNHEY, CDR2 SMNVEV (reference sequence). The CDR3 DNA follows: TGTGCCAGCAGTTTCTCTAGCTGGGCCAATGAGCAGTTCTTC. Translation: CASSFSSWANEQFF.

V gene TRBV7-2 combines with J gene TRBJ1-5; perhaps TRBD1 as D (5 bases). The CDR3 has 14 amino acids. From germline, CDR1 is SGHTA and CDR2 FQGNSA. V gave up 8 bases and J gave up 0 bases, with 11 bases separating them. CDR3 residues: CASGYDSSNQPQHF. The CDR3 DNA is TGTGCCAGCGGGTACGACAGTAGCAATCAGCCCCAGCATTTT. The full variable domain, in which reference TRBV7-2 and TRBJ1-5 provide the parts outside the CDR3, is GAGVSQSPSNKVTEKGKDVELRCDPISGHTALYWYRQSLGQGLEFLIYFQGNSAPDKSGLPSDRFSAERTGGSVSTLTIQRTQQEDSAVYLCASGYDSSNQPQHFGDGTRLSIL.

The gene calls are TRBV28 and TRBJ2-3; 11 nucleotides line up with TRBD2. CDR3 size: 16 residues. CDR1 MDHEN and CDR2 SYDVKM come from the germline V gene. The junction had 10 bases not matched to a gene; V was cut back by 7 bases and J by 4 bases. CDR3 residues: CASTSSGRMTADTQYF. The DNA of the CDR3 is TGTGCCAGCACCTCTAGCGGGAGGATGACCGCAGATACGCAGTATTTT.